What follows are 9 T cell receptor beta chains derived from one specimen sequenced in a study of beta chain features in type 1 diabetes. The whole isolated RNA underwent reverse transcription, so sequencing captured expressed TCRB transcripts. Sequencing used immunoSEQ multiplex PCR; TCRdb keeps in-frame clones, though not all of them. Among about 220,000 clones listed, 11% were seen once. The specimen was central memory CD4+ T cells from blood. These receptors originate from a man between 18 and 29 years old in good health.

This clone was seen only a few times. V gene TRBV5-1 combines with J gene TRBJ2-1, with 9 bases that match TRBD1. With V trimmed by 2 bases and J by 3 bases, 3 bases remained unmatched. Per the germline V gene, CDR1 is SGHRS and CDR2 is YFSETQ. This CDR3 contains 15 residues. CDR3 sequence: CASSLTGGGYNEQFF. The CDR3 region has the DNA TGCGCCAGCAGCTTAACAGGGGGCGGCTACAATGAGCAGTTCTTC.

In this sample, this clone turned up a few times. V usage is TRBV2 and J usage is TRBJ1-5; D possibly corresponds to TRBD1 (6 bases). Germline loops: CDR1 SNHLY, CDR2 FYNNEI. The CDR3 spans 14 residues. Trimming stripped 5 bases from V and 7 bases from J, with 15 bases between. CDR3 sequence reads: CASSHPRGGQPQHF. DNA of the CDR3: TGTGCCAGCAGTCATCCCAGGGGTGGACAGCCCCAGCATTTT.

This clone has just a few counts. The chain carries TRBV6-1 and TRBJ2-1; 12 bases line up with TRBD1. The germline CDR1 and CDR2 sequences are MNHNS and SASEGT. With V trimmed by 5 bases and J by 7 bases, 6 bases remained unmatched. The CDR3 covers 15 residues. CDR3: CASSKPGQGANEQFF. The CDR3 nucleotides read TGTGCCAGCAGTAAACCGGGACAGGGGGCTAATGAGCAGTTCTTC.

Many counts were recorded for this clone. The CDR3 spells CASSLASLQYF. The DNA of the CDR3 is TGTGCCAGCAGCTTAGCTTCTCTGCAGTACTTC. V gene TRBV7-2 combines with J gene TRBJ2-7; no firm D call. The CDR3 consists of 11 residues. Germline CDR1 is SGHTA and CDR2 is FQGNSA. The V gene lost 0 bases and the J gene lost 9 bases, with 6 bases spanning the gap.

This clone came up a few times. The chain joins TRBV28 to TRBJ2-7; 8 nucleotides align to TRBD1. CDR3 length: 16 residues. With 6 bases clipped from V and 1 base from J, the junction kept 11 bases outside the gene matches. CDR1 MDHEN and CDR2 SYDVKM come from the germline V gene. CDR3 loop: CASSASGQGYSYEQYF. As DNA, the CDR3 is TGTGCCAGCAGCGCCTCCGGACAGGGTTATTCCTACGAGCAGTACTTC.

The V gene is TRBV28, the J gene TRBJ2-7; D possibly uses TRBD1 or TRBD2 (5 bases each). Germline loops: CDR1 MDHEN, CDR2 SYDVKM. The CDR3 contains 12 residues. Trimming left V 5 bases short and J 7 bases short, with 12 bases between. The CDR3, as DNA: TGTGCCAGCAGTAAACTCTGGGGGGAGCAGTACTTC. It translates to CASSKLWGEQYF.

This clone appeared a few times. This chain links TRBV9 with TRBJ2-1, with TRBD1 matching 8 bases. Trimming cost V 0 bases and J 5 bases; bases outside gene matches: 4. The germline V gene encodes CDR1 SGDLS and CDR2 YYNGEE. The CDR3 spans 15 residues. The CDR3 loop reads CASSVDGQGHNEQFF. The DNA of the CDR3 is TGTGCCAGCAGCGTAGATGGACAGGGTCACAATGAGCAGTTCTTC.

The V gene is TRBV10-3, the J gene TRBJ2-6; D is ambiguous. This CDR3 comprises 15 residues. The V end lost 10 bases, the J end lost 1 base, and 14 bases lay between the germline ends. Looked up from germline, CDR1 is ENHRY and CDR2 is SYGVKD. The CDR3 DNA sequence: TGTGCCAGCAGGTCCATCCGATCTGGGGCCAACGTCCTGACTTTC. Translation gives CASRSIRSGANVLTF.

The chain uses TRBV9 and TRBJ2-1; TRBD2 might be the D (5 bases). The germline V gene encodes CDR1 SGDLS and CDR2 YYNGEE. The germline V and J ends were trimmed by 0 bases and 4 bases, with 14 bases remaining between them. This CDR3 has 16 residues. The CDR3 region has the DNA TGTGCCAGCAGCGTAGTAGAGGGAAGACCGTACAATGAGCAGTTCTTC. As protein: CASSVVEGRPYNEQFF.